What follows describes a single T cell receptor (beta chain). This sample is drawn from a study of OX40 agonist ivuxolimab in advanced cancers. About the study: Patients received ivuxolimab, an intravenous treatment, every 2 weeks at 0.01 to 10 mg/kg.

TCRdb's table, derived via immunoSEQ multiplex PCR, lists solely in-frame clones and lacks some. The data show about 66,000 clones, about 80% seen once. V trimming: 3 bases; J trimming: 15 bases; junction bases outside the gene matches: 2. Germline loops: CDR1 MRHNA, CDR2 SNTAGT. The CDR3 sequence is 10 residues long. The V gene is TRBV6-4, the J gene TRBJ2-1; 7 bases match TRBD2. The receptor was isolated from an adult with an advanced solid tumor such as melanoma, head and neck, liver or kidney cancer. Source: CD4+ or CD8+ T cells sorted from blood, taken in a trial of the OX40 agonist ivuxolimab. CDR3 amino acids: CASSEGGVFF. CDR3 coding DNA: TGTGCCAGCAGTGAGGGGGGGGTGTTCTTC.